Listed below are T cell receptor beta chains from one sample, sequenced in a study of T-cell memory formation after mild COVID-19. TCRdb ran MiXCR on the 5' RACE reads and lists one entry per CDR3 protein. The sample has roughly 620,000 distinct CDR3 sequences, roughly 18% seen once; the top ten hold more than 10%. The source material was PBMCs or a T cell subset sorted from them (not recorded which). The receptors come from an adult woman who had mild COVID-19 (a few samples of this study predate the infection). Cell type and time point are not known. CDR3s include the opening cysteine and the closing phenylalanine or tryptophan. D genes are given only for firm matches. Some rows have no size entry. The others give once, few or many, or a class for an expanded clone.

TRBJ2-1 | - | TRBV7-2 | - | CASSLGRGYEQFF | TGTGCCAGCAGCTTAGGGAGAGGCTATGAGCAGTTCTTC
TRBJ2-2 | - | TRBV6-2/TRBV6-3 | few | CASRPETGELFF | TGTGCCAGCAGGCCCGAGACCGGGGAGCTGTTTTTT
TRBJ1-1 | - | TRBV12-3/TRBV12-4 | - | CASSPPAATEAFF | TGTGCCAGCAGTCCCCCCGCGGCCACTGAAGCTTTCTTT
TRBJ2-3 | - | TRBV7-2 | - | CASSSRDFRLTDTQYF | TGTGCCAGCAGCTCCCGTGATTTTAGACTCACAGATACGCAGTATTTT
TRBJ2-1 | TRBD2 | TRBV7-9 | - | CASSTHRSGGALEQFF | TGTGCCAGCAGCACCCATCGTAGCGGGGGGGCCCTTGAGCAGTTCTTC
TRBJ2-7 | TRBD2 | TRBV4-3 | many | CASSQLPGGAGAPYEQYF | TGCGCCAGCAGCCAACTCCCGGGAGGAGCGGGAGCGCCCTACGAGCAGTACTTC
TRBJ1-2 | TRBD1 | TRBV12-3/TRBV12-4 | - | CASSTRDSGYGYTF | TGTGCCAGCAGTACAAGGGACAGTGGCTATGGCTACACCTTC
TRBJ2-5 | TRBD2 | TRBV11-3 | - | CASSYSGTSGQETQYF | TGTGCCAGCAGCTACTCCGGGACTAGCGGGCAAGAGACCCAGTACTTC
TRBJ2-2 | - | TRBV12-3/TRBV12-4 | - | CASSLSAGAGELFF | TGTGCCAGCAGTTTATCAGCAGGCGCAGGGGAGCTGTTTTTT
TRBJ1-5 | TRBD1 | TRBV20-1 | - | CSARPDRGLNQPQHF | TGCAGTGCCCGACCCGACAGGGGCCTTAATCAGCCCCAGCATTTT
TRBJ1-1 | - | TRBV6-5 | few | CASSYSTRRLNTEAFF | TGTGCCAGCAGTTACTCGACACGGCGGCTAAACACTGAAGCTTTCTTT
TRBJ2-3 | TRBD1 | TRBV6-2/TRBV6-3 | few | CASSYNYRDRTFTATDTQYF | TGTGCCAGCAGTTACAACTACCGGGACAGGACGTTTACCGCTACAGATACGCAGTATTTT
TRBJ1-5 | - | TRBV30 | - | CAWSSGVGQPQHF | TGTGCCTGGAGTTCAGGGGTGGGTCAGCCCCAGCATTTT